A selection of T cell receptor beta chains follows, all from one sample in a study of blood T cell repertoires in COVID-19. Sequenced by immunoSEQ multiplex PCR; TCRdb stores in-frame clones only, minus some. The sample yields some 180,000 clones, about 85% seen once. The specimen was peripheral blood. These receptors all stem from a man between 60 and 75 years old with active or convalescent COVID-19. Both conserved end residues are part of each CDR3.

J gene | V gene | CDR3 protein
TRBJ2-7 | TRBV3-1/TRBV3-2 | CASRGSGGPSYEQYF
TRBJ2-5 | TRBV6-5 | CASSGDSGTQYF
TRBJ2-5 | TRBV3-1/TRBV3-2 | CASSLRGSGAGETQYF
TRBJ1-6 | TRBV11-2 | CASSPAGGNSPLHF
TRBJ1-6 | TRBV19 | CASSFWTGPSPLHF
TRBJ1-3 | TRBV3-1/TRBV3-2 | CASSPGTGVGNTIYF
TRBJ2-3 | TRBV15 | CATSSRTGGGTYTQYF
TRBJ2-4 | TRBV16 | CASSPQGGKNIQYF
TRBJ1-6 | TRBV6-5 | CASSADTLLPLHF
TRBJ2-3 | TRBV4-1 | CASSQEGTVRNTQYF
TRBJ1-1 | TRBV5-1 | CASSLQGMNTEAFF
TRBJ2-3 | TRBV11-2 | CASSLERADTQYF
TRBJ2-7 | TRBV14 | CASSGDLGYEQYF
TRBJ2-7 | TRBV4-1 | CASSQRLEAGEYEQYF
TRBJ2-3 | TRBV19 | CASSTLLAGGTDTQYF
TRBJ2-5 | TRBV11-2 | CASSSVRGRETQYF
TRBJ2-2 | TRBV5-8 | CASSPRLALAGELFF
TRBJ1-5 | TRBV5-1 | CASSLQGASNQPQHF
TRBJ2-7 | TRBV10-3 | CAIMGGRDSDEQYF
TRBJ1-1 | TRBV7-2 | CASSYDRGEAFF
TRBJ1-1 | TRBV5-1 | CASRRGSSGTEAFF
TRBJ1-3 | TRBV29-1 | CSVQSGGNSGNTIYF
TRBJ1-3 | TRBV23-1 | CASSQLSGPGQGGNTIYF
TRBJ1-2 | TRBV5-6 | CASSLADRGRGYGYTF
TRBJ1-2 | TRBV7-9 | CASTPPGANYGYTF
TRBJ2-7 | TRBV5-5 | CASSPYAGESYEQYF
TRBJ2-5 | TRBV6-1 | CASSQVGGETQYF
TRBJ1-3 | TRBV3-1/TRBV3-2 | CASSPQEDRGRRNTIYF
TRBJ1-3 | TRBV5-5 | CASSLSSSGNTIYF